This entry lists 9 T cell receptor beta chains sequenced from one sample in a study of response to subunit inactivated influenza vaccine. TCRdb reprocessed the RT-PCR reads with MiXCR, giving one entry per CDR3 protein. The sample lists 500,000 to 600,000 distinct CDR3 sequences; 12% to 15% were seen once. The sample was PBMCs from blood, taken 12 days after vaccination. These receptors all stem from a man aged 50-59 years who received an inactivated influenza vaccine.

The chain has TRBV5-1 and TRBJ2-3; maybe TRBD1 (6 bases). Germline V CDR1 and CDR2: SGHRS, YFSETQ. CDR3 length: 15 residues. Trimming left V 2 bases short and J 2 bases short, with 12 bases between. The CDR3 sequence is CASSFMTGPTDTQYF. In DNA form, the CDR3 reads TGCGCCAGCAGCTTTATGACAGGTCCCACAGATACGCAGTATTTT.

This clonotype has just a few counts. The chain has TRBV19 and TRBJ1-4, with TRBD1 as a possible D gene (6 bases). The CDR3 is 14 amino acids. Trimming took off 8 bases at V and 6 bases at J, with 16 bases between the two ends. In germline, CDR1 is LNHDA, CDR2 SQIVND (reference sequence). The CDR3 sequence: CASGRRGAHEKLFF. The CDR3 DNA sequence: TGTGCCAGTGGCCGGAGGGGGGCACATGAAAAACTGTTTTTT.

V usage is TRBV4-2 and J usage is TRBJ2-5; D is tentatively TRBD1 or TRBD2 (5 bases each). The germline V gene encodes CDR1 LGHNA and CDR2 YNFKEQ. This CDR3 is built from 16 residues. V gave up 1 base and J gave up 0 bases, with 12 bases separating them. The CDR3 protein is CASSQAGTSYQETQYF. DNA of the CDR3: TGTGCCAGCAGCCAAGCGGGGACCAGCTACCAAGAGACCCAGTACTTC.

The J gene is TRBJ2-7, the V gene TRBV28; the D gene could be TRBD1 or TRBD2 (5 bases each). V was shortened by 7 bases and J by 3 bases, with 16 bases between the two germline ends. Germline assignment: CDR1 MDHEN and CDR2 SYDVKM. The CDR3 runs 14 residues. The CDR3 sequence: CASTGTEERYEQYF. The DNA of the CDR3 is TGTGCCAGCACAGGGACGGAAGAACGCTACGAGCAGTACTTC.

The table lists this clonotype with many counts. The V and J genes are TRBV29-1 and TRBJ2-7; D remains unclear. V was shortened by 4 bases and J by 2 bases, with 12 bases between the two germline ends. The CDR3 is 13 amino acids. CDR1 is SQVTM, CDR2 ANQGSEA, per germline. CDR3 sequence: CSVAGQVTYEQYF. In DNA form, the CDR3 reads TGCAGCGTTGCGGGTCAGGTAACCTACGAGCAGTACTTC.

The V gene is TRBV20-1, the J gene TRBJ2-3; 9 positions agree with TRBD2. This CDR3 region has 14 residues. J lost 2 bases, V lost 7 bases, and 7 bases had no gene match. CDR1 and CDR2 from the germline V gene are DFQATT and SNEGSKA (reference sequence). CDR3 amino acids: CSGAGGPPTDTQYF. The CDR3 DNA reads as TGCAGTGGGGCGGGAGGGCCCCCCACAGATACGCAGTATTTT.

CDR3 DNA sequence: TGCGCCAGCAGCTTGTCGGGACAGCCCCCCTACGAGCAGTACTTC. It yields the protein CASSLSGQPPYEQYF. This rearrangement joins TRBV5-1 to TRBJ2-7, with 7 bases aligning to TRBD1. Germline values: CDR1 SGHRS, CDR2 YFSETQ. The CDR3 spans 15 residues. V lost 1 base to trimming and J lost 2 bases; unmatched junction nucleotides: 6. Variable domain in full (rest from reference TRBV5-1 and TRBJ2-7): KAGVTQTPRYLIKTRGQQVTLSCSPISGHRSVSWYQQTPGQGLQFLFEYFSETQRNKGNFPGRFSGRQFSNSRSEMNVSTLELGDSALYLCASSLSGQPPYEQYFGPGTRLTVT.

CDR3 DNA sequence: TGCGCCAGCAGCCAAGATGGGGCTAGCGGGGGGGCGCGGGATACGCAGTATTTT. It codes for CASSQDGASGGARDTQYF. The rearrangement uses TRBV4-3 and TRBJ2-3; TRBD2 matches 12 bases. V dropped 0 bases and J dropped 6; count of bases not matched to a gene: 10. Germline V gene sequence: CDR1 LGHNA, CDR2 YSLEER. This CDR3 has 18 amino acids.

This clonotype turned up a few times. V usage is TRBV6-2 or TRBV6-3 and J usage is TRBJ2-2, with D maybe TRBD2 (5 bases). The CDR3 is 16 amino acids. Per germline, CDR1 MNHEY and CDR2 SVGEGT. The V and J ends lost 2 bases and 5 bases respectively, with 15 bases between them. In DNA, the CDR3 is TGTGCCAGCAGTTACGGACTCTCTCCAAATACCGGGGAGCTGTTTTTT. Protein: CASSYGLSPNTGELFF.